This entry lists 12 T cell receptor beta chains sequenced from one sample in a study of CD8 T cells in ankylosing spondylitis (dated by TCRdb to 2016 to 2017). Library method: 5' RACE. Reads for this sample came from an Illumina HiSeq 2500. TCRdb reanalyzed the raw reads on its own, using fastp at Q25 for trimming and MiXCR for clone calling, and kept in-frame beta chains. Rows matching on CDR3 protein sequence are summarized as one entry with the most common DNA and genes. This sample has approximately 350,000 distinct CDR3 sequences in its table, and roughly 22% of those were observed once. The ten largest account for around 12% of the sample. The sequenced material came from blood, either unsorted or a sorted T cell fraction (not recorded which). The source is a male donor with ankylosing spondylitis or in good health (not recorded which).

This chain connects TRBV6-1 to TRBJ2-3; tentatively, D is TRBD1 (5 bases). V lost 6 bases and J 4 bases, leaving 17 bases between the germline ends. The CDR3 runs to 15 residues. In germline, CDR1 is MNHNS, CDR2 SASEGT. CDR3 nucleotide sequence: TGTGCCAGCAGGCCAGACAGCTTTGGGGCAGATACGCAGTATTTT. It encodes CASRPDSFGADTQYF.

In its sample, this clonotype was seen a few times. The chain has TRBV5-1 and TRBJ1-1; D not certain. CDR3 size: 14 residues. Germline V gives CDR1 SGHRS, CDR2 YFSETQ. Trimming removed 0 bases at V and 1 base at J, with 7 bases between. The CDR3 loop is CASSLGSGNTEAFF. In DNA form, the CDR3 reads TGCGCCAGCAGCTTGGGATCAGGGAACACTGAAGCTTTCTTT.

This clonotype was counted a few times. This chain connects TRBV29-1 to TRBJ2-5; D call uncertain. The CDR3 has 12 residues. The V and J ends lost 1 base and 9 bases respectively, with 12 bases between them. Per germline, CDR1 SQVTM and CDR2 ANQGSEA. This chain's CDR3 is CSVEGPKWAQYF. The CDR3 DNA reads TGCAGCGTTGAAGGTCCAAAGTGGGCCCAGTACTTC.

V and J are TRBV20-1 and TRBJ2-2; 11 positions match TRBD2. The V segment lost 1 base and the J segment 7 bases; nucleotides outside the gene matches: 5. This CDR3 is 15 amino acids long. The germline V gene encodes CDR1 DFQATT and CDR2 SNEGSKA (reference sequence). The CDR3: CSARVLAGADGELFF. CDR3 coding DNA: TGCAGTGCTAGAGTACTAGCGGGGGCCGACGGGGAGCTGTTTTTT.

Remarks on this clonotype: At one end, the junction sequence differs from germline, possibly due to a read error. The chain links TRBV3-1 to TRBJ2-1; TRBD2 agrees at 7 bases. The CDR3 contains 12 residues. Germline V lookup: CDR1 LGHDT, CDR2 YNNKEL (reference sequence). The DNA of the CDR3 is TGTGCCAGCAGCCAAGGGGGGGGGATAGGGCTCTTC. Amino acid sequence: CASSQGGGIGLF.

There are a few counts of this clonotype. The chain is built from TRBV12-3 or TRBV12-4 and TRBJ1-4; D call uncertain. V dropped 3 bases and J dropped 5 bases, with 4 bases sitting between them. This CDR3 region has 12 residues. The CDR3, as DNA: TGTGCCAGCAGTTTGGAGAATGAAAAACTGTTTTTT. Its protein is CASSLENEKLFF.

The chain recombines TRBV7-9 with TRBJ2-3, with 7 bases aligning to TRBD2. This CDR3 contains 16 residues. The germline CDR1 and CDR2 sequences are SEHNR and FQNEAQ (reference sequence). Losses at the gene ends were 5 bases for V and 4 bases for J; bases not matched to a gene: 12. CDR3 nucleotides: TGTGCCAGCAGCATAAGTCAGCGGGGTCCCTCAGATACGCAGTATTTT. As protein: CASSISQRGPSDTQYF.

This clonotype was counted only a few times. Written as DNA, the CDR3 is TGTGCCAGCAGCTTTAGGAGCGGGGGGACATACAATGAGCAGTTCTTC. This codes for CASSFRSGGTYNEQFF. This chain connects TRBV7-9 to TRBJ2-1, with 9 bases matching TRBD2. The CDR3 extends over 16 amino acids. The germline CDR1 and CDR2 sequences are SEHNR and FQNEAQ (reference sequence). Losses at the gene ends were 3 bases for V and 4 bases for J; bases not matched to a gene: 7. Based on the CDR3 plus reference TRBV7-9 and TRBJ2-1, the full variable domain is DTGVSQNPRHKITKRGQNVTFRCDPISEHNRLYWYRQTLGQGPEFLTYFQNEAQLEKSRLLSDRFSAERPKGSFSTLEIQRTEQGDSAMYLCASSFRSGGTYNEQFFGPGTRLTVL.

This chain uses TRBV6-1 with TRBJ1-2, with a tentative D call TRBD1 (5 bases). The germline gives CDR1 MNHNS, CDR2 SASEGT. V was pared by 5 bases and J by 0 bases, with 19 bases between. The CDR3 consists of 17 residues. The CDR3 bases are TGTGCCAGCAGTCAAGGGGTCGCCGAAACATCTAACTATGGCTACACCTTC. Protein: CASSQGVAETSNYGYTF.

CDR3 DNA sequence: TGCAGTGCTAGACAAATGAGGGCCCGATTCGAGCAGTACTTC. Its protein product is CSARQMRARFEQYF. V and J are TRBV20-1 and TRBJ2-7, with D possibly TRBD2 on 5 matching bases. The germline V gene has CDR1 DFQATT and CDR2 SNEGSKA (reference sequence). V lost 2 bases to trimming and J lost 6 bases, with 17 bases between them. The CDR3 runs to 14 residues.

V and J are TRBV4-1 and TRBJ2-3; 7 bases match TRBD2. Per the germline V gene, CDR1 is MGHRA and CDR2 is YSYEKL. CDR3 size: 15 residues. J gave up 2 bases and V 2 bases, and 4 bases lay outside the gene matches. The CDR3 sequence is CASSQQAGITDTQYF. The CDR3 nucleotides are TGCGCCAGCAGCCAACAAGCGGGGATCACAGATACGCAGTATTTT.

The chain combines TRBV28 with TRBJ2-5; weak D call: TRBD2 (6 bases). The CDR3 totals 15 residues. CDR1 is MDHEN and CDR2 is SYDVKM in the germline V gene. V gave up 5 bases and J gave up 5 bases, with 18 bases separating them. In nucleotides, the CDR3 is TGTGCCAGCAGTGCTAGACTAGGGGTGCGGGAGACCCAGTACTTC. Translating gives CASSARLGVRETQYF.